This T cell receptor beta chain was captured in a study of blood T cell repertoires in COVID-19 (TCRdb year 2020). About the study as a whole: Collaborator samples came from the United States, Italy and Spain and covered acute and convalescent phases of COVID-19. The material from the prospective study consisted of cDNA or gDNA derived from T cells, B-cell-depleted T cells, or PBMCs. Deeply sampled blood TCRbeta repertoires from subjects exposed to, actively infected with, or recovered from COVID-19 were included in the dataset. The repertoires were released in a freely available public database meant as a resource for research on the immune response to SARS-CoV-2. The samples were drawn from the first 160 participants of the ongoing ImmuneRACE study and from 1,254 subjects provided by 6 global collaborators. The sample metadata nearly always contained a de-identified subject ID, COVID-19 status, age in years and sex. Where available, HLA class I and class II types were obtained from metadata supplied by the sample provider rather than from assay-based typing. Points the paper makes about the study in general: How much clinical and demographic metadata was included differed by source and by participant, and the metadata was provided uncurated.

The immunoSEQ Assay, a bias-controlled multiplex PCR, was used to amplify TCRbeta CDR3 regions from genomic DNA. Per the original workflow: The number of nucleated cells in each sample was estimated from the amplification of reference gene primers within the assay. To quantify the absolute abundance of each unique TCRbeta CDR3 rearrangement, sequence reads were collapsed and filtered. Productive Simpson clonality was computed per sample as the square root of Simpson's diversity index over productive rearrangements. TCRdb limited this immuneACCESS table to in-frame rearrangements with V and J called. A share of clones is missing; checked studies link under half to unresolved V genes, and the rest is unexplained. The V and J calls and clone size were taken over from that table, and D and trimming were inferred from the DNA. The sample includes approximately 230,000 clones, with roughly 88% observed a single time. Together, the top ten hold approximately 6% of the sample.

At one collaborating source in Seattle, patients were enrolled during active infection and were followed longitudinally through the course of disease. Each collaborating institution followed its own protocols to collect whole blood in K2EDTA tubes. Collaborator samples were shipped for TCRbeta analysis as frozen whole blood, isolated PBMCs, or DNA extracted from either sample type. Details on this clone: The antigen this receptor binds is unknown. The record has no base qualities; no much larger clone is one base away.

The sample was peripheral blood. The sequence was obtained from a woman aged 30 to 39 with COVID-19, enrolled during active disease.

The sequenced DNA is TGTGCCAGCAGGGGATGGGGGACAGACAATTCACCCCTCCACTTT. Protein translation: CASRGWGTDNSPLHF. The V gene is TRBV6-5 and the J gene is TRBJ1-6; the junction holds 7 bases that match TRBD1. The V end gives up 6 bases and the J end 7 bases, leaving 9 bases in the junction not matched to a gene. The CDR3 starts with the cysteine, ends with the phenylalanine, and has 15 residues. Of all the DNA, just the CDR3 is kept, 45 bases in frame from base 1. Sequences MNHEY (CDR1) and SVGAGI (CDR2) are obtained from the germline V gene.